The TCR beta chain under discussion was sequenced for a study of blood T cells in healthy people across ages. Isolation of PBMCs gave at least 7 million cells per sample. CDR3 size: 13 residues. V lost 8 bases and J lost 1, with 9 bases in between. Germline V gene lookup returns CDR1 MNHEY and CDR2 SVGAGI. The authors ran a second PCR of about 6 to 12 cycles using a sample-barcoded 5' primer and a J-beta primer mix. One entry per CDR3 protein, called by TCRdb with MiXCR from the 5' RACE reads. The profile shows some 900,000 distinct CDR3 sequences, roughly 52% of them singletons. The V call is TRBV6-5, the J call TRBJ2-1; D ambiguous. Material: blood. This receptor was taken from a man aged 25-40 years in good health. The CDR3 region is CASARVSYNEQFF. The CDR3 coding sequence is TGTGCCAGCGCTAGGGTATCCTACAATGAGCAGTTCTTC.